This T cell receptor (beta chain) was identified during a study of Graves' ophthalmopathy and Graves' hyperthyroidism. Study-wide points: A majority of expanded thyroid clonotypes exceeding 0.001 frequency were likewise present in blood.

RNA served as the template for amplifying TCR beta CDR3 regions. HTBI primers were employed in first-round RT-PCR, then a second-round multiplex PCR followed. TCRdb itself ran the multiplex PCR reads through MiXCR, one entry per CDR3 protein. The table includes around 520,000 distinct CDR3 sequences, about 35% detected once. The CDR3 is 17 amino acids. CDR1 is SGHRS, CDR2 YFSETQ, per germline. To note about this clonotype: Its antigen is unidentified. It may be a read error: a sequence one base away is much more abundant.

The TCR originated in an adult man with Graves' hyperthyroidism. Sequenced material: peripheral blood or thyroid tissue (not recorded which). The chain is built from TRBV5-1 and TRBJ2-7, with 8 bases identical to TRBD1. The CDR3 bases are TGCGCCAGCAGCTCCATCGGTCAGGGGGCTACGCCCTACGGGCAGTACTTC. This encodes CASSSIGQGATPYGQYF.